One TCR beta chain is described in this entry. This clonotype appeared many times. Its antigen is currently not known. Base qualities were left out, and no much larger clone turns up one base away. Spanning cysteine to phenylalanine, the CDR3 consists of 15 amino acids. The DNA shown is the 45-base CDR3, in frame from base 1. V loses 3 bases, J loses 1 base, and the germline ends lie 12 bases apart. The germline V gene (reference sequence) gives CDR1 as LGHDT and CDR2 as YNNKEL. The hyperthyroidism patients were between 18 and 65 years old and newly diagnosed, with a disease duration of less than 2 months. Any patient with an uncontrolled infection, another autoimmune disease, pregnancy or lactation was excluded. Diagnoses were based on clinical symptoms, serum thyroxine and TRAb, thyroid ultrasound and orbital computed tomography. For progressor patients, blood was drawn at the first diagnosis of hyperthyroidism, before any ophthalmopathy symptoms had appeared. PBMCs were separated from roughly 10 ml of fresh peripheral blood using Ficoll-Paque density gradient centrifugation. Patients classed as progressors first received a Graves' hyperthyroidism diagnosis and then went on to develop ophthalmopathy during follow-up. Total RNA was extracted with Trizol reagent, and quality was checked on an Agilent 2100 Bioanalyzer.

The data are from a study of T cells in Graves' hyperthyroidism and ophthalmopathy (dated by TCRdb to the late 2010s). With regard to the full study: Peripheral blood was collected at initial diagnosis, before any treatment. A discovery cohort of around 98 patients, about 40 with Graves' ophthalmopathy and approximately 57 with stable Graves' hyperthyroidism, was used to find distinguishing TCR V-J signatures. In addition, the study compared T-cell repertoires in thyroid tissue and in blood from five to seven Graves' hyperthyroidism patients. Prospective prediction of ophthalmopathy was tested in an independent validation cohort of 18 to 20 hyperthyroidism patients and some 17 patients who later progressed to ophthalmopathy. According to the paper, TCR Vbeta CDR3 sequencing was carried out on some 140 peripheral blood samples, which came from over 40 ophthalmopathy, approximately 78 hyperthyroidism and roughly 17 progressor patients. The roughly 94 discovery patients were randomly split 7:3 into training and test sets. After sampling, hyperthyroidism patients received methimazole starting at 30 mg daily, and ophthalmopathy patients received high-dose intravenous methylprednisolone.

Amplification of TCR beta CDR3 regions was carried out from RNA transcripts. A first-round RT-PCR of the TCR CDR3 used the HTBI primer set with the Qiagen OneStep RT-PCR kit. The libraries were constructed in a second round of multiplex PCR and then size-selected and purified. The libraries were sequenced on an Illumina HiSeq2000 using paired-end 100 bp reads. On the authors' methods: Raw data were processed with SOAPnuke, discarding reads with adapters, uncalled bases, mean Phred below 15, or no exact constant-primer or identifier match. COPE v1.2.5 was used to merge high-quality paired reads, and clonotypes were defined as unique nucleotide sequences. MiTCR v1.1 was used to align clonotypes to the IMGT TRBV, TRBD and TRBJ reference segments. The analysis was restricted to V-J combinations with a frequency above 0.0001, which together covered 99% to 99.2% of the repertoires. The TCS score was defined as F50 (clonal expansion) divided by E x V (chaos), with BLOSUM62-based TCRdist calculated between CDR3 peptides within each V-J. Welch's t-statistics and random forest reduced fewer than 550 V-J features to 13, which were used in a naive Bayes classifier (R e1071). TCRdb reprocessed the public reads (quality trimming at Q25 with fastp, clone calling with MiXCR) and kept in-frame beta chains. Each entry merges the rows of one CDR3 protein and shows their most common DNA and genes. The V and J calls come from TCRdb's annotation, not from the publication. Recorded for this sample are about 720,000 distinct CDR3 sequences; approximately 19% of them occurred a single time. The ten most abundant clones make up over 15% of the sample.

Overall study outcomes, separate from this receptor: Ophthalmopathy was separated from stable hyperthyroidism by a 13 V-J signature model, with roughly 88% sensitivity and approximately 81% specificity obtained in cross-validation and 80%/75% obtained in testing. Blood samples also contained most of the expanded thyroid clonotypes (frequency above 0.001), which suggests that blood repertoires may reflect thyroid immune responses. Sample size was not statistically predetermined, and investigators were not blinded to group allocation. In validation, the model predicted progression to ophthalmopathy with roughly 70% sensitivity and roughly 75% specificity, a median of around 6.6 months before onset.

The receptor's source is a woman aged 45-59 years with Graves' hyperthyroidism that later progressed to Graves' ophthalmopathy. The sequence joins TRBV3-1 to TRBJ1-1; the D gene assignment is ambiguous. Sequencing was carried out using blood. The CDR3 region: CASSQLSRRNTEAFF. The nucleotide sequence reads TGTGCCAGCAGCCAGCTAAGCCGACGGAACACTGAAGCTTTCTTT.